This TCR beta chain originates from a study of technical replicates of blood from several donors. The method was immunoSEQ multiplex PCR; TCRdb's version includes in-frame clones alone and lacks a portion of them. The data show approximately 12,000 clones, 90% to 95% seen once. The CDR3 extends over 15 amino acids. V shed 3 bases and J shed 3 bases, with 12 bases lying between them. CDR1 and CDR2 (germline): MDHEN, SYDVKM. This chain links TRBV28 with TRBJ1-5; a weak D match, TRBD1 (5 bases). The sequence was obtained from a human donor in good health. The specimen was PBMCs. CDR3: CASSFFRQNNQPQHF. In DNA, the CDR3 is TGTGCCAGCAGTTTCTTTCGACAGAACAATCAGCCCCAGCATTTT.